This TCR beta chain derives from a study of T-cell reconstitution after alpha-beta-depleted transplantation in children. The study's findings and limits: Several hundred expanded graft clones reportedly supplied alpha-beta T cells about two months after transplant. Diversity of TCRbeta at day 60 was high in some patients, arising from surviving recipient T cells and thymic progenitors. Most T-cell counts and diversity one year after the transplant came from T cells that were newly produced.

Comment on this clonotype: Antigen: not known.

The CDR3 spans 14 residues. Per the germline V gene, CDR1 is SGDLS and CDR2 is YYNGEE. Trimming cost V 0 bases and J 4 bases, with 10 bases left between them. Using unique molecular identifiers, the investigators prepared the TCRbeta library. TCRdb reprocessed the PCR reads via MiXCR and lists one record per CDR3 protein. Of 800,000 to 1,000,000 distinct CDR3 sequences in the sample, about 26% were seen once. The source was PBMCs, mostly from graft donor cells, collected 360 days after TCRalphabeta/CD19-depleted stem cell transplant. This rearrangement joins TRBV9 to TRBJ1-1; D gene uncertain. The TCR sequence derives from a boy younger than two who had a stem cell transplant for SCID, so the T cells may come from the graft donor. CDR3 nucleotide sequence: TGTGCCAGCAGCGTAGTCAGTCGGAGCACTGAAGCTTTCTTT. Translating it yields CASSVVSRSTEAFF.